These 21 T cell receptor beta chains came from one sample sequenced in a study of blood T cell repertoires in COVID-19. Produced via immunoSEQ multiplex PCR; TCRdb's table is partial and in-frame only. The sample consists of some 42,000 clones, 85% of them appearing once. Sequenced material: peripheral blood. The source is an older woman in a cohort sampled during active COVID-19.

J is TRBJ1-1 and V is TRBV18; TRBD1 matches at 8 bases. The CDR3 totals 14 residues. Trimming cost V 3 bases and J 4 bases; bases outside gene matches: 4. The germline V gene encodes CDR1 KGHSH and CDR2 LQKENI. The CDR3 region is CASSPDRALTEAFF. The CDR3 nucleotides are TGTGCCAGCTCACCGGACAGGGCCCTCACTGAAGCTTTCTTT. Drawing the rest from reference TRBV18 and TRBJ1-1, the complete variable domain is NAGVMQNPRHLVRRRGQEARLRCSPMKGHSHVYWYRQLPEEGLKFMVYLQKENIIDESGMPKERFSAEFPKEGPSILRIQQVVRGDSAAYFCASSPDRALTEAFFGQGTRLTVV.

V gene TRBV6-5 combines with J gene TRBJ2-5; tentatively, D is TRBD1 (7 bases). The V and J ends lost 7 bases and 4 bases respectively, with 16 bases between them. Germline-derived CDR1 and CDR2 are MNHEY and SVGAGI. CDR3 length equals 14 residues. CDR3 sequence (DNA): TGTGCCAGCAAAGGGGCAGGGGGGTCAGAGACCCAGTACTTC. This sequence encodes CASKGAGGSETQYF.

V gene TRBV27 combines with J gene TRBJ2-3, with D possibly being TRBD2 (6 bases). The CDR3 consists of 16 residues. CDR1 and CDR2 from the germline V gene are MNHEY and SMNVEV (reference sequence). Between the trimmed V and J ends, which lost 2 bases and 4 bases, there was a span of 16 bases. The CDR3 sequence is CASSLKRGTRADTQYF. Here the CDR3 DNA reads TGTGCCAGCAGTTTAAAGCGCGGGACTCGGGCAGATACGCAGTATTTT.

The J gene is TRBJ2-5, the V gene TRBV5-5, with 9 bases identical to TRBD1. Germline loops: CDR1 SGHKS, CDR2 YYEKEE (reference sequence). CDR3 length: 15 residues. The J segment lost 5 bases and the V segment lost 3 bases, leaving 8 bases of the junction unmatched. The CDR3 DNA is TGTGCCAGCAGCTCGGACAGGGGCCTGATGGAGACCCAGTACTTC. Its protein is CASSSDRGLMETQYF.

The chain uses TRBV27 and TRBJ2-7, with a possible D match to TRBD1 (5 bases). The CDR3 covers 15 residues. The germline V and J ends were trimmed by 2 bases and 0 bases, with 11 bases remaining between them. Germline loops: CDR1 MNHEY, CDR2 SMNVEV (reference sequence). CDR3 sequence reads: CASSLAGKSSYEQYF. CDR3 in DNA: TGTGCCAGCAGTTTAGCAGGGAAGAGCTCCTACGAGCAGTACTTC.

The V and J genes are TRBV10-3 and TRBJ2-7; TRBD2 is a possible D gene (5 bases). This CDR3 has 12 residues. Trimming shortened V by 4 bases and J by 6 bases, and 10 bases separated the two germline ends. Germline CDR1 ENHRY, CDR2 SYGVKD. The chain's CDR3 is CAISGREGEQYF. Here the CDR3 DNA reads TGTGCCATCAGTGGCCGAGAGGGCGAGCAGTACTTC.

This clone was recorded once. The V call is TRBV5-4, the J call TRBJ2-2; perhaps TRBD1 as D (6 bases). The CDR3 is made up of 14 amino acids. V lost 3 bases to trimming and J lost 3 bases, with 9 bases between them. The germline gives CDR1 SGHNT, CDR2 YYREEE (reference sequence). The CDR3: CASSSQGYTGELFF. DNA for the CDR3: TGTGCCAGCAGCTCGCAGGGGTACACCGGGGAGCTGTTTTTT.

J is TRBJ2-6 and V is TRBV5-4, with D unresolved. There are 13 residues in the CDR3. Germline CDR1 is SGHNT and CDR2 is YYREEE (reference sequence). The V gene lost 5 bases and the J gene lost 2 bases, with 5 bases spanning the gap. Here the CDR3 reads CASSFTGANVLTF. As DNA, the CDR3 is TGTGCCAGCAGTTTTACTGGGGCCAACGTCCTGACTTTC.

The chain is built from TRBV10-2 and TRBJ2-6; D is perhaps TRBD1 (5 bases). This CDR3 region has 12 residues. Trimming took off 11 bases at V and 9 bases at J, with 14 bases between the two ends. CDR1 is WSHSY, CDR2 SAAADI, per germline. This chain's CDR3 is CAVTDRYNVLTF. CDR3 DNA sequence: TGCGCCGTCACCGACAGATACAACGTCCTGACTTTC.

V is TRBV3-1 (or the pseudogene TRBV3-2) and J is TRBJ1-1, with 7 bases identical to TRBD1. J lost 2 bases, V lost 5 bases, and 2 bases had no gene match. Germline-derived CDR1 and CDR2 are LGHDT and YNNKEL (reference sequence). The CDR3 sequence is 13 residues long. CDR3 in DNA: TGTGCCAGCAGCGGGACAGCTAACACTGAAGCTTTCTTT. It translates to CASSGTANTEAFF.

The chain combines TRBV30 with TRBJ1-2; maybe TRBD1 (6 bases). CDR1 and CDR2 (germline): GTSNPN, SVGIG (reference sequence). Deletions cut 4 bases from V and 1 base from J, with 7 bases between. This CDR3 region has 12 residues. The CDR3 loop reads CAWNRDNYGYTF. The CDR3, as DNA: TGTGCCTGGAACAGGGATAACTATGGCTACACCTTC.

This clone showed up just once. The V gene is TRBV10-2, the J gene TRBJ2-1; 13 nucleotides align to TRBD2. J gave up 7 bases and V 5 bases, and 2 bases lay outside the gene matches. Per the germline V gene, CDR1 is WSHSY and CDR2 is SAAADI. This CDR3 is built from 14 residues. For the CDR3, the DNA is TGCGCCAGCAGTACTAGCGGGAGGGAGAATGAGCAGTTCTTC. It specifies CASSTSGRENEQFF.

This chain uses TRBV9 with TRBJ2-3; 10 nucleotides align to TRBD2. The CDR3 is 16 residues long. V was clipped by 4 bases and J by 0 bases; unmatched bases: 5. Germline CDR1 is SGDLS and CDR2 is YYNGEE. As DNA, the CDR3 is TGTGCCAGCAGCCCAGGAGCGGGGGGGAGCACAGATACGCAGTATTTT. Translated, it gives CASSPGAGGSTDTQYF.

V is TRBV3-1 (or the pseudogene TRBV3-2) and J is TRBJ2-1; possibly TRBD2 for D (6 bases). Germline CDR1 LGHDT, CDR2 YNNKEL (reference sequence). The CDR3 is 15 amino acids. V shed 4 bases and J shed 1 base, with 11 bases lying between them. CDR3 loop: CASSPLSGSYNEQFF. CDR3 nucleotide sequence: TGTGCCAGCAGCCCCCTTAGCGGATCCTACAATGAGCAGTTCTTC.

The chain carries TRBV19 and TRBJ2-3; D might be TRBD1 (7 bases). Germline loops: CDR1 LNHDA, CDR2 SQIVND (reference sequence). CDR3 length: 15 amino acids. Trimming left V 6 bases short and J 0 bases short, with 13 bases between. This CDR3 is CASRPRGESTDTQYF. CDR3 bases: TGTGCCAGTAGACCCAGGGGGGAGAGCACAGATACGCAGTATTTT.

The chain links TRBV19 to TRBJ2-2, with 12 bases identical to TRBD2. Germline V gene data show CDR1 as LNHDA and CDR2 as SQIVND (reference sequence). The CDR3 has 16 residues. V was clipped by 10 bases and J by 4 bases; unmatched bases: 10. The CDR3 sequence: CATSGTSGLLTGELFF. The CDR3 DNA sequence: TGTGCCACCTCCGGGACTAGCGGGCTACTCACCGGGGAGCTGTTTTTT.

In its sample, this clone was seen a few times. The chain is built from TRBV7-2 and TRBJ2-3; D is perhaps TRBD2 (5 bases). With 4 bases removed from V and 1 base from J, the gap between germline ends came to 12 bases. The CDR3 contains 15 residues. Germline CDR1 is SGHTA and CDR2 is FQGNSA. CDR3 residues: CASSSEGIGTDTQYF. CDR3 nucleotide sequence: TGTGCCAGCAGCTCCGAGGGAATAGGCACAGATACGCAGTATTTT. The full variable domain, rest sourced from reference TRBV7-2 and TRBJ2-3, is GAGVSQSPSNKVTEKGKDVELRCDPISGHTALYWYRQSLGQGLEFLIYFQGNSAPDKSGLPSDRFSAERTGGSVSTLTIQRTQQEDSAVYLCASSSEGIGTDTQYFGPGTRLTVL.

The J gene is TRBJ2-1, the V gene TRBV2, with 9 bases identical to TRBD2. Germline trimming cut 7 bases from V and 9 bases from J; bases unmatched to any gene: 4. The germline gives CDR1 SNHLY, CDR2 FYNNEI. CDR3 length: 12 amino acids. CDR3 coding DNA: TGTGCCAGCACCTCTAGCGGGATTGAGCAGTTCTTC. This encodes CASTSSGIEQFF.

The chain recombines TRBV6-5 with TRBJ2-7; 8 bases align to TRBD2. CDR1 MNHEY and CDR2 SVGAGI come from the germline V gene. Trimming at V came to 6 bases and at J to 2 bases, leaving 3 bases not matched to a gene. The CDR3 spans 13 residues. Written as DNA, the CDR3 is TGTGCCAGCAGCCGGGAGGGGACCTACGAGCAGTACTTC. Translation: CASSREGTYEQYF.

This clone showed up just a few times. The chain combines TRBV7-8 with TRBJ2-5, with 13 bases that match TRBD2. The germline V gene encodes CDR1 SGHVS and CDR2 FQNEAQ. Losses at the gene ends were 4 bases for V and 5 bases for J; bases not matched to a gene: 13. CDR3 length equals 18 residues. The CDR3 DNA reads as TGTGCCAGCAGCTATACCGGGACTAGCGGGAAAGGTGGGGAGACCCAGTACTTC. It encodes CASSYTGTSGKGGETQYF. The entire variable domain, with the rest obtained from reference TRBV7-8 and TRBJ2-5, is as follows: GAGVSQSPRYKVAKRGQDVALRCDPISGHVSLFWYQQALGQGPEFLTYFQNEAQLDKSGLPSDRFFAERPEGSVSTLKIQRTQQEDSAVYLCASSYTGTSGKGGETQYFGPGTRLLVL.

This rearrangement joins TRBV19 to TRBJ1-2; TRBD1 is a possible D gene (6 bases). V was clipped by 9 bases and J by 8 bases, with 25 bases between them. Germline V gene data show CDR1 as LNHDA and CDR2 as SQIVND (reference sequence). The CDR3 sequence is 15 residues long. The CDR3 DNA sequence: TGTGCCAGCAGCTCCCGATCAGCGGATGGGGGCGGCTACACCTTC. Translation gives CASSSRSADGGGYTF.